This TCR beta chain was obtained from a study of PD-1 blockade in classical Hodgkin lymphoma. The V and J ends lost 4 bases and 3 bases respectively, with 17 bases between them. Looked up from germline, CDR1 is SGHNT and CDR2 is YYREEE (reference sequence). The CDR3 sequence is 15 residues long. Measured with immunoSEQ multiplex PCR; TCRdb has only the in-frame clones, and not every one. The table has about 20,000 clones, around 90% seen once; the top ten hold less than 9%. Time point indicated: newly diagnosed, previously untreated cHL patient sample. The receptor was isolated from a human donor with classical Hodgkin lymphoma. What was sequenced was peripheral blood mononuclear cells (PBMCs). The V gene is TRBV5-4, the J gene TRBJ2-7; TRBD1 might be the D (5 bases). CDR3 bases: TGTGCCAGCAGCCCGCCTGGACACGCAAGCTACGAGCAGTACTTC. It specifies CASSPPGHASYEQYF.